This T cell receptor beta chain appears in the sequencing data of a study of cytomegalovirus exposure and HLA in healthy donors. Overall study findings and caveats: What TCR beta sequences reportedly achieved was accurate prediction of HLA-A and HLA-B alleles in most subjects. Researchers reported in a later analysis that a missense DCLRE1C variant was tied to TCR beta V- and J-gene trimming. Most likely, a cluster of highly shared sequence variants arose as a sequencing artifact.

In germline, CDR1 is SSHAT, CDR2 FNYEAQ (reference sequence). The CDR3 loop spans 13 amino acids. A note on this clone: What it recognizes is unknown. The germline gene is not matched at one end of the junction; a read error may be the cause.

Primers included in the PCR were 60 Vbeta and 13 Jbeta primers. Sequenced by immunoSEQ multiplex PCR; TCRdb stores in-frame clones only, minus some. Seen here are about 160,000 clones, around 80% observed once, and the top ten hold about 6.3%. The donors were healthy bone marrow donors. Sequenced: PBMCs. The chain links TRBV7-7 to TRBJ2-5, with 7 bases fitting TRBD2. This sequence originates from a male donor in good health and CMV-seropositive. DNA of the CDR3: TGTGCTAGCAGCTTTGCGGGAGCAGAGACCCAGTACTTC. This sequence encodes CASSFAGAETQYF.